This T cell receptor (beta chain) was captured in a study of OX40 agonist ivuxolimab in advanced cancers. Study-level background: Participants could have had prior anti-PD-1, anti-PD-L1 or anti-CTLA-4 therapy, and less than 45% had some. The study's findings and limits: People who partly responded at 0.1-3.0 mg/kg had some of the least clonal expansion seen. Expanded peripheral T cell antigen specificity was not determined.

As regards this clone: The antigen remains undetermined.

The CDR3 has 13 amino acids. Germline V gene lookup returns CDR1 MDHEN and CDR2 SYDVKM. V was shortened by 2 bases and J by 7 bases, with 9 bases between the two germline ends. Blood got drawn at baseline, again on cycle 4 day 1, and then on cycle 7 day 1. Only in-frame clones appear in the TCRdb table, and some are missing; sequencing was by immunoSEQ multiplex PCR. The profile covers about 79,000 clones, with approximately 85% appearing a single time and 3% to 4.5% taken by the ten largest. The chain employs TRBV28 and TRBJ2-1; possibly TRBD2 for D (6 bases). The specimen comprised CD4+ or CD8+ T cells sorted from blood, sampled in a trial of the OX40 agonist ivuxolimab. This TCR came from an adult with an advanced solid tumor such as melanoma, head and neck, liver or kidney cancer. CDR3 DNA sequence: TGTGCCAGCAGTTTAGCGGGGCCGAATGAGCAGTTCTTC. Residues: CASSLAGPNEQFF.